The rows below give T cell receptor beta chains drawn from one sample of a study of blood T cells in healthy people across ages. Each CDR3 protein is one row after TCRdb ran MiXCR on the 5' RACE reads. Altogether about 730,000 distinct CDR3 sequences are present, 43% being singletons, with the ten largest covering about 20%. The sequencing input was blood. These receptors originate from a woman aged 55-69 years in good health. Both conserved end residues are trimmed from each CDR3. The size of a clone is reported for some rows only, either as once, few or many, or as a class for expanded clones.

clone size: .; V gene: TRBV5-1; CDR3 protein: ASRNGEQGITDTQY
clone size: .; V gene: TRBV18; CDR3 protein: ASSPYTTGELF
clone size: .; V gene: TRBV20-1; CDR3 protein: SVRPSTPTRGTQY
clone size: .; V gene: TRBV12-3/TRBV12-4; CDR3 protein: ASRGQHTGELF
clone size: .; V gene: TRBV7-2; CDR3 protein: ASSLAGSGGPTDTQY
clone size: .; V gene: TRBV20-1; CDR3 protein: SAPEQRAGTDTQY
clone size: .; V gene: TRBV7-2; CDR3 protein: ASSLAGGSGGYEQY
clone size: .; V gene: TRBV10-3; CDR3 protein: AISEGHTNSGANVLT
clone size: .; V gene: TRBV4-3; CDR3 protein: ASSQVVGVGETLY
clone size: .; V gene: TRBV16; CDR3 protein: ASSQVAGAGSKNIQY
clone size: few; V gene: TRBV9; CDR3 protein: ASSILAGGGNEQF
clone size: many; V gene: TRBV6-2/TRBV6-3; CDR3 protein: ASSISGRDSTEQF
clone size: .; V gene: TRBV5-1; CDR3 protein: ASSFGGVDQPQH
clone size: few; V gene: TRBV7-9; CDR3 protein: ASSLAGDRESPLH
clone size: .; V gene: TRBV30; CDR3 protein: AWSGQFTEAF
clone size: .; V gene: TRBV29-1; CDR3 protein: SVDRLAGVTQY
clone size: .; V gene: TRBV4-3; CDR3 protein: ASSQRAGLSYNEQY
clone size: few; V gene: TRBV21-1; CDR3 protein: ARPGQTYGYT
clone size: .; V gene: TRBV29-1; CDR3 protein: SVAGPADTQY
clone size: .; V gene: TRBV9; CDR3 protein: ASSQQRTSGRSSSYNEQY
clone size: few; V gene: TRBV12-3/TRBV12-4; CDR3 protein: ASRNAGDTQY
clone size: .; V gene: TRBV12-3/TRBV12-4; CDR3 protein: ASSKMRDRERRQY
clone size: .; V gene: TRBV29-1; CDR3 protein: SVVGVGQGNTEAF
clone size: few; V gene: TRBV7-8; CDR3 protein: ASSLGAWADEQF
clone size: .; V gene: TRBV7-6; CDR3 protein: ASSQQGGRGQETQY
clone size: .; V gene: TRBV19; CDR3 protein: ASSMRKLTDTQY
clone size: .; V gene: TRBV5-1; CDR3 protein: ASSAPLRDLLGPYDEQF
clone size: .; V gene: TRBV11-2; CDR3 protein: ASSLDPGVREQY
clone size: few; V gene: TRBV12-3/TRBV12-4; CDR3 protein: ASSSSGTVDEQF
clone size: .; V gene: TRBV6-4; CDR3 protein: ASSIQQGASTDTQY
clone size: .; V gene: TRBV6-5; CDR3 protein: ASSYSDGTQY
clone size: few; V gene: TRBV3-1; CDR3 protein: ASSQAGQNYGYT
clone size: few; V gene: TRBV29-1; CDR3 protein: SVARNAGELF
clone size: many; V gene: TRBV12-3/TRBV12-4; CDR3 protein: ASSTDRNAAYEQY
clone size: .; V gene: TRBV20-1; CDR3 protein: SANFRGEATDTQY
clone size: .; V gene: TRBV29-1; CDR3 protein: SVPQGGRDDNEQF
clone size: .; V gene: TRBV5-1; CDR3 protein: ASSTGTDQPQH
clone size: few; V gene: TRBV3-1; CDR3 protein: ASSQSPGTRTYEQY
clone size: .; V gene: TRBV5-1; CDR3 protein: ASSLTRGHYGYT
clone size: .; V gene: TRBV28; CDR3 protein: ASDSSWAKNIQY
clone size: many; V gene: TRBV7-6; CDR3 protein: ASSLVHGQKGNEQY
clone size: .; V gene: TRBV9; CDR3 protein: ASSVRLAGVDTQY
clone size: .; V gene: TRBV20-1; CDR3 protein: SARAVSSYEQY
clone size: few; V gene: TRBV20-1; CDR3 protein: SATTTGTRYSPLH
clone size: .; V gene: TRBV20-1; CDR3 protein: SATGVFDYGYT
clone size: .; V gene: TRBV6-1; CDR3 protein: ASSQTGTRNSPLH
clone size: once; V gene: TRBV19; CDR3 protein: ASNFRGNYGYT
clone size: few; V gene: TRBV7-9; CDR3 protein: ASSSQGTHEQY
clone size: .; V gene: TRBV14; CDR3 protein: ASRPSSGGSYNEQF
clone size: .; V gene: TRBV9; CDR3 protein: ASSPRQGSKAF
clone size: few; V gene: TRBV7-3; CDR3 protein: ASSLMGRGSSEGITDTQY
clone size: few; V gene: TRBV12-3/TRBV12-4; CDR3 protein: ASSSSGTAAETQY
clone size: once; V gene: TRBV20-1; CDR3 protein: SARVRQAGPTDMQY
clone size: few; V gene: TRBV7-2; CDR3 protein: ASSRSPGGETQY
clone size: .; V gene: TRBV6-6; CDR3 protein: ASSLKPSSQLNYGYT
clone size: .; V gene: TRBV12-3/TRBV12-4; CDR3 protein: ASSPNRGAGGELF